Given below is one TCR beta chain in context. Its specificity is not known. The authors extracted at least 5.5 micrograms of total RNA per sample. PCR was performed a second time for about 7 to 12 cycles using a sample-barcoded 5' primer and a J-beta primer mix. Using its own MiXCR run on the 5' RACE reads, TCRdb lists one record per CDR3 protein. This table has about 1.1 million distinct CDR3 sequences, roughly two fifths appearing once. This sample is part of a study of blood T cells in healthy people across ages. Overall study results and limits: Across the age range, TCR beta diversity per million T cells fell in a roughly linear way.

This TCR came from a man younger than 30 in good health. Sequencing was performed on blood.

CDR3 amino acids: CASSLVSGHQPQHF. The CDR3 DNA reads TGTGCCAGCAGTTTGGTTTCCGGGCATCAGCCCCAGCATTTT. The V and J genes are TRBV27 and TRBJ1-5; D unclear. Trimming removed 3 bases at V and 5 bases at J, with 11 bases between. Germline V lookup: CDR1 MNHEY, CDR2 SMNVEV (reference sequence). The CDR3 sequence is 14 residues long.